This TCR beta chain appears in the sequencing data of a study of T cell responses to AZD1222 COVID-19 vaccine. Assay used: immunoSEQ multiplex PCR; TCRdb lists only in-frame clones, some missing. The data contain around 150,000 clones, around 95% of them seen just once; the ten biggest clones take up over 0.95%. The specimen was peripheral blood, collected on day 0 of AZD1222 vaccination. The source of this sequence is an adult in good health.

The CDR3 bases are TGCGCCAGCAGCTCCGGGACAGCCGGAAACACCATATATTTT. This sequence encodes CASSSGTAGNTIYF. The gene calls are TRBV5-1 and TRBJ1-3; 7 bases match TRBD1. The CDR3 covers 14 residues. With 3 bases clipped from V and 4 bases from J, the junction kept 4 bases outside the gene matches. Germline-derived CDR1 and CDR2 are SGHRS and YFSETQ.